Within the sample, the clone carrying this T cell receptor (beta chain) is medium-sized (0.01 to 0.1%). The data were obtained in a study of cytomegalovirus exposure and HLA in healthy donors. CDR1 is SEHNR and CDR2 is FQNEAQ in the germline V gene (reference sequence). This CDR3 has 14 amino acids. Trimming stripped 4 bases from V and 4 bases from J, with 13 bases between. A multiplex PCR was run with 60 Vbeta primers and 13 Jbeta primers. Here immunoSEQ multiplex PCR was the method, and the copy in TCRdb shows in-frame clones only, minus some. Of fewer than 110,000 clones listed, approximately 73% are singletons.

The clonotype originates from a young man in good health and CMV-seronegative. The rearrangement uses TRBV7-9 and TRBJ2-5; D is unresolved. Specimen: PBMCs. CDR3 DNA sequence: TGTGCCAGCAGCTCCCGACTTAGTGGAGAGACCCAGTACTTC. Amino acid sequence: CASSSRLSGETQYF.